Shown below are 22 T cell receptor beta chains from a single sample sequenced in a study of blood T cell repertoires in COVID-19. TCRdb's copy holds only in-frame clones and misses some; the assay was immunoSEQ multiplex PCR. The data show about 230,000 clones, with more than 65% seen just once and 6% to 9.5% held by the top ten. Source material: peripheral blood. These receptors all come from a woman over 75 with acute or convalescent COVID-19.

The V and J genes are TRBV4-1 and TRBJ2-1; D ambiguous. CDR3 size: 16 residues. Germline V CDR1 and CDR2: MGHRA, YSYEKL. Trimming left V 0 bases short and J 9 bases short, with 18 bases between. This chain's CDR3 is CASSQESSRLNGEQFF. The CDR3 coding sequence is TGCGCCAGCAGCCAAGAAAGCTCCCGTTTGAACGGTGAGCAGTTCTTC.

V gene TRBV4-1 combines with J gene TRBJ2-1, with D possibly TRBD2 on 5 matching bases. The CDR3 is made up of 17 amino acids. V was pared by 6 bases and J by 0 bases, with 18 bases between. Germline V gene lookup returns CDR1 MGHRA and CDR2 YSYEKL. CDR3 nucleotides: TGCGCCAGCAGTCTAGAGGGTCGTGGCTACTCCTACAATGAGCAGTTCTTC. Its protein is CASSLEGRGYSYNEQFF.

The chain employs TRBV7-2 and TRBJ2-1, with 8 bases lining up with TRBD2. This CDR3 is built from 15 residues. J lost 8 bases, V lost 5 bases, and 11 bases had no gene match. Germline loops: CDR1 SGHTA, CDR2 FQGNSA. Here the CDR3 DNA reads TGTGCCAGCAGCCCGACCCCCGGGACTAGATATGAGCAGTTCTTC. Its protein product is CASSPTPGTRYEQFF.

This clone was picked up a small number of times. CDR3 protein: CASGGNVNQPQHF. CDR3 sequence (DNA): TGTGCCAGTGGGGGGAATGTAAATCAGCCCCAGCATTTT. The J gene is TRBJ1-5, the V gene TRBV19; a weak D match, TRBD1 (5 bases). The V and J ends lost 8 bases and 4 bases respectively, with 12 bases between them. Per the germline V gene, CDR1 is LNHDA and CDR2 is SQIVND (reference sequence). The CDR3 is 13 residues long.

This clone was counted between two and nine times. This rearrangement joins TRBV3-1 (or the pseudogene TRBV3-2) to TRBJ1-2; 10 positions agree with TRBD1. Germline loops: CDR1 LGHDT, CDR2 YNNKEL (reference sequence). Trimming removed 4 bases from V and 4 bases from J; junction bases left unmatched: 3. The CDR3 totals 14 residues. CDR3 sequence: CASSRDRGPYGYTF. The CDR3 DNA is TGTGCCAGCAGCCGCGACAGGGGGCCCTATGGCTACACCTTC.

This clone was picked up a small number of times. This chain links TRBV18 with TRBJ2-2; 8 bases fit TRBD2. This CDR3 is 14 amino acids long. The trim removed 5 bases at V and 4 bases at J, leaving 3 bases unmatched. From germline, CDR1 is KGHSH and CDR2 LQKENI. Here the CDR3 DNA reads TGTGCCAGCTCATGGCGGGAGGCCACCGGGGAGCTGTTTTTT. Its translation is CASSWREATGELFF.

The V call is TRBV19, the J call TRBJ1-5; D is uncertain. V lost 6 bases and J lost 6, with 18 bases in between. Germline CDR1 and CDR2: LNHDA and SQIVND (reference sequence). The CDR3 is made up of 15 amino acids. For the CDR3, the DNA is TGTGCCAGTAGCCTGGGCCGCTCGGCGAGTCAGCCCCAGCATTTT. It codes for CASSLGRSASQPQHF.

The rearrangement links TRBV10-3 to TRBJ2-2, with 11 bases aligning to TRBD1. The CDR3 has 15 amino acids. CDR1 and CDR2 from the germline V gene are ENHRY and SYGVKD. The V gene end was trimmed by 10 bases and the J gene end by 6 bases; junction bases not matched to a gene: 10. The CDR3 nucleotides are TGTGCCAGCAAGGGGACAGGGGGATGGCCCGGGGAGCTGTTTTTT. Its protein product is CASKGTGGWPGELFF.

The chain's CDR3 is CATSDFHRTGSSYNEQFF. The CDR3, as DNA: TGTGCCACCAGTGATTTCCACCGGACAGGGAGCTCCTACAATGAGCAGTTCTTC. This chain links TRBV24-1 with TRBJ2-1; 8 nucleotides match TRBD1. The trim removed 1 base at V and 0 bases at J, leaving 7 bases unmatched. This CDR3 has 18 amino acids. CDR1 and CDR2 (germline): KGHDR, SFDVKD.

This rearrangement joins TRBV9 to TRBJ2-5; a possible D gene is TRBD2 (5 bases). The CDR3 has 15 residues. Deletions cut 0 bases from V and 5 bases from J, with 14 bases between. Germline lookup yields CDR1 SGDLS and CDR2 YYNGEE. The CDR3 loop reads CASSVGGSGPETQYF. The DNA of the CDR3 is TGTGCCAGCAGCGTAGGAGGGAGTGGGCCTGAGACCCAGTACTTC.

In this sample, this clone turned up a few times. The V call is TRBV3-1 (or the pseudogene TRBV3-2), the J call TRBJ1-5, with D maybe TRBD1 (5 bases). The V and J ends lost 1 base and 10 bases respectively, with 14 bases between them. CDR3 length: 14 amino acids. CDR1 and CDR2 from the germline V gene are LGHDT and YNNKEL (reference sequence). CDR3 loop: CASSQVRGLPPQHF. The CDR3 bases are TGTGCCAGCAGCCAAGTTAGGGGACTTCCACCCCAGCATTTT.

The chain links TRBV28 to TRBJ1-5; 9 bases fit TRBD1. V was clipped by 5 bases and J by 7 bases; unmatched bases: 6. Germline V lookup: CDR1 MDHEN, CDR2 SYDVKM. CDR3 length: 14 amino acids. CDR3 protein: CASSKTGGRQPQHF. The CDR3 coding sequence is TGTGCCAGCAGTAAGACAGGGGGGCGGCAGCCCCAGCATTTT.

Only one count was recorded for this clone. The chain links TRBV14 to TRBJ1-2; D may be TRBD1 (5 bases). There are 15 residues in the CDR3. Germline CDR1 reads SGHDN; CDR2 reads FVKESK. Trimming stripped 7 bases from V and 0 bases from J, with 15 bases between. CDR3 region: CASNFRQRANYGYTF. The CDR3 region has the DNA TGTGCCAGCAACTTCAGACAGCGAGCTAACTATGGCTACACCTTC.

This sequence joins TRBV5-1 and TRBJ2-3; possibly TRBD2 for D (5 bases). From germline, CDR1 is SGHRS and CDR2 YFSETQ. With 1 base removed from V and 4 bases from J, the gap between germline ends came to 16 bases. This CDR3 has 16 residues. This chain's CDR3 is CASSLLARGSADTQYF. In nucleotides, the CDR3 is TGCGCCAGCAGCTTGCTTGCTCGGGGAAGCGCAGATACGCAGTATTTT.

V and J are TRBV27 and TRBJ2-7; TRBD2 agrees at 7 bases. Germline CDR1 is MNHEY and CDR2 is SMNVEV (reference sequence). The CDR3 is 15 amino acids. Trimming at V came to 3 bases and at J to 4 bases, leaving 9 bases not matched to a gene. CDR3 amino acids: CASSFLPSGFYEQYF. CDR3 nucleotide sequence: TGTGCCAGCAGTTTCTTGCCTAGCGGATTTTACGAGCAGTACTTC.

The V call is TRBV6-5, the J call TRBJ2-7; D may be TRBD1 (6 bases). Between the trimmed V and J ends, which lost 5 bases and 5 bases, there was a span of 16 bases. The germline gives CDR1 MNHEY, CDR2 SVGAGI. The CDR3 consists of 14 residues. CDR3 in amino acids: CASSRQDGLHEQYF. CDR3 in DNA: TGTGCCAGCAGTCGACAGGACGGACTCCACGAGCAGTACTTC.

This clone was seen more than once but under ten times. The CDR3: CASSKDPTGGGSNQPQHF. The CDR3 region has the DNA TGTGCCAGCAGCAAAGACCCCACAGGGGGAGGAAGCAATCAGCCCCAGCATTTT. The chain joins TRBV21-1 to TRBJ1-5; the listed D gene, TRBD1, was not tested against the DNA. TRBV21-1 is deemed a pseudogene. The CDR3 totals 18 residues.

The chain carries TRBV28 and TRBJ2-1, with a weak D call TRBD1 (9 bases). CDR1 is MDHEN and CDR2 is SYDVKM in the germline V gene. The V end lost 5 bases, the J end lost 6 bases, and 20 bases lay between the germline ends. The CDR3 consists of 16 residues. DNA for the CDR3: TGTGCCAGCAGTCCGGGGGGGGGACAGGGTTTCAATGAGCAGTTCTTC. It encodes CASSPGGGQGFNEQFF.

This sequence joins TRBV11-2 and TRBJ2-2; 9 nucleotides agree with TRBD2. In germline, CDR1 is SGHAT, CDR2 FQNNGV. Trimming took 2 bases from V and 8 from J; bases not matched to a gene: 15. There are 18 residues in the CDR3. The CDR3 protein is CASSLMRLWQRGAGELFF. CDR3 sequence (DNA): TGTGCCAGCAGCTTAATGCGCCTGTGGCAGCGGGGGGCGGGGGAGCTGTTTTTT.

CDR3 amino acids: CASSLPTGRSLGYTF. CDR3 coding DNA: TGTGCCAGCAGCCTCCCTACCGGGAGAAGCCTAGGCTACACCTTC. The V gene is TRBV7-9, the J gene TRBJ1-2; D uncertain. The ends were cut back, 5 bases at V and 8 bases at J, with 21 bases in the middle. Germline CDR1 is SEHNR and CDR2 is FQNEAQ (reference sequence). CDR3 length equals 15 residues.

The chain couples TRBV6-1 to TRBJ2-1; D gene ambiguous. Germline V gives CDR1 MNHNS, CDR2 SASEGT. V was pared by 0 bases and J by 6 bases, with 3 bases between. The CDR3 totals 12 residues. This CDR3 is CASSEARNEQFF. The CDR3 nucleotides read TGTGCCAGCAGTGAAGCCCGCAATGAGCAGTTCTTC.

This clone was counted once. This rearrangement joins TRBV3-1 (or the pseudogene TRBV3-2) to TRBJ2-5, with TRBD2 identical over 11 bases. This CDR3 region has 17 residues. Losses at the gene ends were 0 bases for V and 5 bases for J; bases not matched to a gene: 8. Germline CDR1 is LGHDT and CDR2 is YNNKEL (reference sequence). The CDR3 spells CASSQDPGSGGDETQYF. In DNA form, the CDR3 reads TGTGCCAGCAGCCAAGATCCGGGTAGCGGGGGGGATGAGACCCAGTACTTC.